This T cell receptor beta chain was documented in a study of blood T cell repertoires in COVID-19. Study information: The study drew acute and convalescent COVID-19 samples from the United States, Italy and Spain.

Some clones are missing from TCRdb's copy, which holds only in-frame ones; the method was immunoSEQ multiplex PCR. This sample carries 20,000 to 25,000 clones, around 88% of them seen once, and the ten largest clones take approximately 9.5%. V dropped 4 bases and J dropped 8; count of bases not matched to a gene: 9. Germline V gene sequence: CDR1 PRHDT, CDR2 FYEKMQ (reference sequence). The CDR3 is 15 residues long. The J gene is TRBJ1-2, the V gene TRBV13; 11 nucleotides line up with TRBD1. The specimen sequenced was peripheral blood. This sequence originates from a human donor with active COVID-19. The donor label of this sample is uncertain. The CDR3 region has the DNA TGTGCCAGCAGCTCCATGGACAGGGGGCTAATGGGCTACACCTTC. It codes for CASSSMDRGLMGYTF.